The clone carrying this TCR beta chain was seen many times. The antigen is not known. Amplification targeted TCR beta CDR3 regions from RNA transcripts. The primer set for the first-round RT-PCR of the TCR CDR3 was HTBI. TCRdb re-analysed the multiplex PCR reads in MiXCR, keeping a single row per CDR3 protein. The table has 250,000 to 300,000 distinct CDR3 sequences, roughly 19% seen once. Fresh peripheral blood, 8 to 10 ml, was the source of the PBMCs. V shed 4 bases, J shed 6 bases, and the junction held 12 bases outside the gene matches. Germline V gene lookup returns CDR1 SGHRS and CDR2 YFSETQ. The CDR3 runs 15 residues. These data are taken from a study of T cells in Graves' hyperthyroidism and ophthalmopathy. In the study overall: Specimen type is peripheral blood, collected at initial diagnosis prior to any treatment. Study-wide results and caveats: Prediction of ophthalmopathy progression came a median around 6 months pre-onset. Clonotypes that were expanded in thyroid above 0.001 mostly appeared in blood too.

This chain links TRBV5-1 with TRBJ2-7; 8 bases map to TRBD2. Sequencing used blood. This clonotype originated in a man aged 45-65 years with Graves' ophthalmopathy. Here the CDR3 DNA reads TGCGCCAGCAGCCTGGACGGGTCGGGAGGGTCCGAGCAGTACTTC. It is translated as CASSLDGSGGSEQYF.